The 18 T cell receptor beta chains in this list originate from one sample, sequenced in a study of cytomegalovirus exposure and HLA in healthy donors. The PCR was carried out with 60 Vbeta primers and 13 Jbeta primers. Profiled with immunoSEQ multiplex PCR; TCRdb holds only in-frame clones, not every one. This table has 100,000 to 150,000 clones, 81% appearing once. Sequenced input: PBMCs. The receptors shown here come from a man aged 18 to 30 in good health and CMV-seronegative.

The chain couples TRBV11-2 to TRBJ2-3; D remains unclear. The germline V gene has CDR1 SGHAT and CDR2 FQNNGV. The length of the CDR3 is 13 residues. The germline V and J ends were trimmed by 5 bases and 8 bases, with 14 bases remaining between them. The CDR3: CASSPFTVGTQYF. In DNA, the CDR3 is TGTGCCAGCAGCCCCTTTACAGTAGGTACGCAGTATTTT.

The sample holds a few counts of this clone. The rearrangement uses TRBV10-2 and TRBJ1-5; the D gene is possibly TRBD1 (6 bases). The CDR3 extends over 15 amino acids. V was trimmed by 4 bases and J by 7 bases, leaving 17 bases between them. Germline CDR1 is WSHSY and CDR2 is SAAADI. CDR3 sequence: CASSVGGGRSQPQHF. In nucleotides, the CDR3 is TGCGCCAGCAGTGTGGGGGGGGGCAGGAGCCAGCCCCAGCATTTT.

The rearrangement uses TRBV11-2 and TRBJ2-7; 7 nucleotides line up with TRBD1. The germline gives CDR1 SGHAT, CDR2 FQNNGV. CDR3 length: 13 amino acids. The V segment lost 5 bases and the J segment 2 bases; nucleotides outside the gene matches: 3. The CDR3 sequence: CASSLGQTYEQYF. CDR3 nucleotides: TGTGCCAGCAGCCTGGGACAGACCTACGAGCAGTACTTC.

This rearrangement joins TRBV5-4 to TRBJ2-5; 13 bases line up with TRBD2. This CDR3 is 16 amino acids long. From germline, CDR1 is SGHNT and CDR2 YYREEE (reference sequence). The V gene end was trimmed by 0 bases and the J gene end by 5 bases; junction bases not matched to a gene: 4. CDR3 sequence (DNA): TGTGCCAGCAGCTTGGGTGGGACTAGCGGGGCGGAGACCCAGTACTTC. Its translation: CASSLGGTSGAETQYF.

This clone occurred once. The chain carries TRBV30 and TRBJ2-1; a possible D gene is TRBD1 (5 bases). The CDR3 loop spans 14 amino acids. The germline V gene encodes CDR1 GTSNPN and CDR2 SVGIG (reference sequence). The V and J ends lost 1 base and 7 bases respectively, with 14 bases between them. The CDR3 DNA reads TGTGCCTGGAGTGGAACAGGTCTCCCTAATGAGCAGTTCTTC. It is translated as CAWSGTGLPNEQFF.

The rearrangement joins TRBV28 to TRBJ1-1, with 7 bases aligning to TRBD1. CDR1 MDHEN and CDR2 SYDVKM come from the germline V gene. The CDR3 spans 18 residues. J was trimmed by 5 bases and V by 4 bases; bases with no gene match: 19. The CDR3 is CASSSPRPRTGQETEAFF. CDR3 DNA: TGTGCCAGCAGTTCTCCACGACCGAGGACAGGTCAGGAAACTGAAGCTTTCTTT. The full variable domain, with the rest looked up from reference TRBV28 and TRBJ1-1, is DVKVTQSSRYLVKRTGEKVFLECVQDMDHENMFWYRQDPGLGLRLIYFSYDVKMKEKGDIPEGYSVSREKKERFSLILESASTNQTSMYLCASSSPRPRTGQETEAFFGQGTRLTVV.

The CDR3 loop is CASSPITPDRWCGYTF. DNA for the CDR3: TGCGCCAGCAGCCCTATTACACCCGACAGGTGGTGTGGCTACACCTTC. The chain joins TRBV5-1 to TRBJ1-2; weak D call: TRBD1 (6 bases). Trimming took off 4 bases at V and 7 bases at J, with 23 bases between the two ends. Germline V lookup: CDR1 SGHRS, CDR2 YFSETQ. The CDR3 has 16 residues.

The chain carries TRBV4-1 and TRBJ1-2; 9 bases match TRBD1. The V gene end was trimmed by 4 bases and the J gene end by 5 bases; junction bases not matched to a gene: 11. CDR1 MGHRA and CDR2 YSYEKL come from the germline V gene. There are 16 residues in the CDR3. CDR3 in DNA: TGCGCCAGCAGCCTAGATCGGGACAGGGCCTTTTATGGCTACACCTTC. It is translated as CASSLDRDRAFYGYTF.

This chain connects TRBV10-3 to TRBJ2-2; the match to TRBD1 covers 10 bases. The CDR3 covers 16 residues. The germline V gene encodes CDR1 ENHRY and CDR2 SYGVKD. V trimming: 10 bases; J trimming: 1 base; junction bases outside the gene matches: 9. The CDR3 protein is CASANRDRGNTGELFF. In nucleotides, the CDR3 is TGTGCCAGCGCGAACCGGGACAGGGGGAACACCGGGGAGCTGTTTTTT.

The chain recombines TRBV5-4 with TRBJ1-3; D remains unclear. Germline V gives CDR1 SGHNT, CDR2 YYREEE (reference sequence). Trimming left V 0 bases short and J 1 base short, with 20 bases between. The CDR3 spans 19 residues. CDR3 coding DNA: TGTGCCAGCAGCTTGGCGCCCGCCCCACTAGTGCAGTCTGGAAACACCATATATTTT. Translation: CASSLAPAPLVQSGNTIYF. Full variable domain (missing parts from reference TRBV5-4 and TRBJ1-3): ETGVTQSPTHLIKTRGQQVTLRCSSQSGHNTVSWYQQALGQGPQFIFQYYREEENGRGNFPPRFSGLQFPNYSSELNVNALELDDSALYLCASSLAPAPLVQSGNTIYFGEGSWLTVV.

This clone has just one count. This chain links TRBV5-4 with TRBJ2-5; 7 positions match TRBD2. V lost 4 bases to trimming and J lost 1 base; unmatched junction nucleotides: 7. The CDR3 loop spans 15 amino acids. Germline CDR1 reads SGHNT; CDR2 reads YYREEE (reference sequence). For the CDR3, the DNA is TGTGCCAGCAGCCGGACTGCGGGGGTCCAAGAGACCCAGTACTTC. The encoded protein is CASSRTAGVQETQYF.

This CDR3 is CASSESYPGNTIYF. In nucleotides, the CDR3 is TGTGCCAGCAGTGAATCCTACCCTGGAAACACCATATATTTT. This chain joins TRBV6-1 and TRBJ1-3; the D is unclear. V lost 2 bases and J 2 bases, leaving 7 bases between the germline ends. CDR1 is MNHNS and CDR2 is SASEGT in the germline V gene. There are 14 residues in the CDR3.

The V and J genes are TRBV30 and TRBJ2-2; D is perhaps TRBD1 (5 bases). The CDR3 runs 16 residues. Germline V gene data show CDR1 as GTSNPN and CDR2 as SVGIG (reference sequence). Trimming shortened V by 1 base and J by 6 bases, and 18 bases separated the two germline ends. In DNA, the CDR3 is TGTGCCTGGAGTGCACTTGACAGTGAACCCCCCGGGGAGCTGTTTTTT. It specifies CAWSALDSEPPGELFF.

CDR3 sequence: CASVRTSGEETQYF. The CDR3 DNA reads as TGTGCCAGCGTGAGGACTAGCGGGGAAGAGACCCAGTACTTC. The chain recombines TRBV28 with TRBJ2-5; 12 bases match TRBD2. This CDR3 has 14 amino acids. The V gene's germline CDR1 is MDHEN and CDR2 SYDVKM. V lost 8 bases, J lost 3 bases, and 4 bases stayed unmatched.

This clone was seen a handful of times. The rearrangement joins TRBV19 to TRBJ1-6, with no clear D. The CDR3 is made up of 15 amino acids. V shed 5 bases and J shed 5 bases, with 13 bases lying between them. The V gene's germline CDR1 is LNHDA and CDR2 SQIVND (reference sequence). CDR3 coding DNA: TGTGCCAGTAGTCTGACGCCGGGAGATAATTCACCCCTCCACTTT. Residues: CASSLTPGDNSPLHF.

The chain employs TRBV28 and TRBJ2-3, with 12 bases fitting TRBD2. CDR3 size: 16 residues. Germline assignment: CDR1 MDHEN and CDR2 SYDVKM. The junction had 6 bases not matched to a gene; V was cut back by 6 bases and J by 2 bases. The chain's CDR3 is CASSRRTSGDTDTQYF. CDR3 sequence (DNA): TGTGCCAGCAGCCGCCGGACTAGCGGGGACACAGATACGCAGTATTTT.

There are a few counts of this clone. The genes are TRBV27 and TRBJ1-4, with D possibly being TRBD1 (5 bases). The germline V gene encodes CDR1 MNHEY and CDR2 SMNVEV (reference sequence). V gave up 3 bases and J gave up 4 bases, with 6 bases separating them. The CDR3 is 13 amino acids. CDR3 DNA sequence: TGTGCCAGCAGTTTCGACAGTAATGAAAAACTGTTTTTT. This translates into CASSFDSNEKLFF.

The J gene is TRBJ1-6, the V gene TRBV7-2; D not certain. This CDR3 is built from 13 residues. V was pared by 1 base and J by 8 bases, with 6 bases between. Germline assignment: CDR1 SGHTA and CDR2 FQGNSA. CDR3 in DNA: TGTGCCAGCAGCTTAGATCCCGATTCACCCCTCCACTTT. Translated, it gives CASSLDPDSPLHF.